This TCR beta chain was sequenced for a study of cytomegalovirus exposure and HLA in healthy donors. Broader study findings: DRB1 had the most TCR associations and HLA-C the fewest, a later analysis found, with rates varying by HLA locus. The authors listed roughly 150 TCR beta chains as cytomegalovirus-associated. It was reported in a later analysis that an Asian-associated ancestry cluster showed fewer N-insertions than the roughly 620-donor mean. Previous analysis showed most TCR beta V segments were productive about 87% or about 30% of the time.

Comment on this clone: Antigen unknown.

Researchers ran the PCR with 60 Vbeta and 13 Jbeta primers. Some clones are missing from TCRdb's copy, which holds only in-frame ones; the method was immunoSEQ multiplex PCR. The sample has 200,000 to 250,000 clones, roughly 80% seen once. Sequenced material: PBMCs. The TCR comes from a man younger than 45 in good health and CMV-seronegative.

The CDR3 coding sequence is TGTGCCAGCAGTCTTCGGGGTGTCGTCGATACGCAGTATTTT. Its protein product is CASSLRGVVDTQYF. This rearrangement joins TRBV6-5 to TRBJ2-3; a possible D gene is TRBD2 (5 bases). The CDR3 contains 14 residues. From germline, CDR1 is MNHEY and CDR2 SVGAGI. V lost 5 bases to trimming and J lost 6 bases, with 15 bases between them.